These T cell receptor beta chains were read from a single sample in a study of blood T cells in healthy people across ages. Each CDR3 protein is one row after TCRdb ran MiXCR on the 5' RACE reads. The sample lists 1.5 million to 2 million distinct CDR3 sequences, roughly 27% occurring once. Sequencing input: blood. All receptors come from a woman between 25 and 40 years old in good health. The CDR3 runs from the conserved cysteine through the conserved F or W. A D gene is named only where the DNA matches it firmly. Where a row states a size, it is once, few, many or the class of an expanded clone; other rows omit it.

size	D	V	J	CDR3	DNA
few	NA	TRBV3-1	TRBJ2-1	CASSPLREFNEQFF	TGTGCCAGCAGCCCATTGAGGGAGTTCAATGAGCAGTTCTTC
few	TRBD2	TRBV29-1	TRBJ2-5	CSVDRSGERLAGGRETQYF	TGCAGCGTTGATCGATCGGGCGAAAGACTAGCGGGGGGTCGAGAGACCCAGTACTTC
few	NA	TRBV5-6	TRBJ1-2	CASRGRGVGYTF	TGTGCCAGCAGGGGCAGGGGAGTTGGCTACACCTTC
few	TRBD1	TRBV5-1	TRBJ1-2	CASSVGTASNYGYTF	TGCGCCAGCAGCGTTGGGACAGCCTCTAACTATGGCTACACCTTC
NA	NA	TRBV3-1	TRBJ2-6	CASTGRASSGANVLTF	TGTGCCAGCACGGGCAGGGCGAGCTCTGGGGCCAACGTCCTGACTTTC
NA	NA	TRBV2	TRBJ1-4	CASSPRTSNEKLFF	TGTGCCAGCAGCCCAAGGACAAGTAATGAAAAACTGTTTTTT
few	TRBD2	TRBV5-5	TRBJ2-7	CASSFGGASGGYEQYF	TGTGCCAGCAGCTTCGGTGGGGCTAGCGGGGGGTACGAGCAGTACTTC
NA	NA	TRBV3-1	TRBJ1-6	CASSQFLNSPLHF	TGTGCCAGCAGCCAGTTTCTGAATTCACCCCTCCACTTT
NA	NA	TRBV12-5	TRBJ2-2	CASGLVVGGRGTGELFF	TGTGCTAGTGGTTTGGTAGTCGGGGGGCGAGGCACCGGGGAGCTGTTTTTT
many	TRBD1	TRBV12-3/TRBV12-4	TRBJ1-2	CASSLILGGTDYGYTF	TGTGCCAGCAGTTTAATCCTTGGAGGGACAGACTATGGCTACACCTTC
NA	TRBD1	TRBV10-3	TRBJ2-1	CAISESLLRGKGANEQFF	TGTGCCATCAGTGAGTCTCTGTTGAGGGGGAAGGGGGCCAATGAGCAGTTCTTC
NA	TRBD1	TRBV5-1	TRBJ1-2	CASSSDRAHGYTF	TGCGCCAGCAGTTCGGACAGGGCCCATGGCTACACCTTC
NA	TRBD1	TRBV5-5	TRBJ1-2	CASSLGQGIGYGYTF	TGTGCCAGCAGCCTGGGACAGGGTATCGGCTATGGCTACACCTTC
many	TRBD1	TRBV10-1	TRBJ2-3	CASSDPKQGARRQYF	TGCGCCAGCAGTGACCCCAAACAGGGGGCGCGGAGGCAGTATTTT
NA	TRBD2	TRBV7-2	TRBJ2-2	CASSLVGTSIAGELFF	TGTGCCAGCAGCTTAGTCGGGACTAGCATCGCCGGGGAGCTGTTTTTT
NA	TRBD2	TRBV2	TRBJ2-5	CASSEALLRGTQETQYF	TGTGCCAGCAGTGAAGCGCTTCTGCGGGGGACCCAAGAGACCCAGTACTTC
few	NA	TRBV12-3/TRBV12-4	TRBJ2-1	CASSPQKPSYNEQFF	TGTGCCAGCAGCCCACAGAAACCCTCCTACAATGAGCAGTTCTTC
NA	NA	TRBV6-5	TRBJ2-3	CASCPAWGREDTQYF	TGTGCCAGCTGTCCGGCTTGGGGTAGGGAAGATACGCAGTATTTT
NA	NA	TRBV6-1	TRBJ2-3	CASSEAIISGDTQYF	TGTGCCAGCAGTGAAGCGATCATCTCTGGAGATACGCAGTATTTT
NA	TRBD2	TRBV7-2	TRBJ2-1	CADSGGSPYNEQFF	TGTGCCGACTCGGGCGGGAGCCCCTACAATGAGCAGTTCTTC
few	NA	TRBV4-1	TRBJ1-2	CASSQDDQGPNYGYTF	TGCGCCAGCAGCCAAGATGACCAGGGCCCTAACTATGGCTACACCTTC
few	NA	TRBV29-1	TRBJ2-1	CSVDGQYNEQFF	TGCAGCGTTGACGGGCAGTACAATGAGCAGTTCTTC
NA	NA	TRBV2	TRBJ1-1	CANIVGNTEAFF	TGTGCCAATATAGTTGGGAACACTGAAGCTTTCTTT
NA	NA	TRBV9	TRBJ2-5	CASSAGEGHQETQYF	TGTGCCAGCAGCGCAGGAGAGGGCCACCAAGAGACCCAGTACTTC
NA	NA	TRBV19	TRBJ2-2	CASSMGDQNTGELFF	TGTGCCAGTAGTATGGGGGACCAGAACACCGGGGAGCTGTTTTTT
NA	NA	TRBV4-1	TRBJ1-5	CASSQEPGIKPQHF	TGCGCCAGCAGCCAAGAACCAGGGATAAAGCCCCAGCATTTT
few	NA	TRBV4-1	TRBJ1-5	CASSQEGEAGQPQHF	TGCGCCAGCAGCCAAGAGGGAGAGGCGGGTCAGCCCCAGCATTTT
few	NA	TRBV7-2	TRBJ2-3	CASSPNFRASTDTQYF	TGTGCCAGCAGCCCGAATTTTAGAGCTAGCACAGATACGCAGTATTTT
many	NA	TRBV5-1	TRBJ2-6	CASSLAARSGANVLTF	TGCGCCAGCAGCTTGGCCGCCCGCTCTGGGGCCAACGTCCTGACTTTC
NA	TRBD2	TRBV20-1	TRBJ2-5	CSARGLAGESKTQYF	TGCAGTGCTAGAGGACTAGCGGGGGAGTCAAAGACCCAGTACTTC
NA	TRBD2	TRBV6-1	TRBJ2-4	CASSGGGGKNIQYF	TGTGCCAGCAGTGGGGGGGGGGGCAAAAACATTCAGTACTTC
NA	NA	TRBV21-1	TRBJ2-6	CASSKGRAISGANVLTF	TGTGCCAGCAGCAAAGGGAGGGCGATCTCTGGGGCCAACGTCCTGACTTTC
many	TRBD2	TRBV29-1	TRBJ2-7	CSVPVRTSGSYEQYF	TGCAGCGTTCCGGTCCGGACTAGCGGGTCCTACGAGCAGTACTTC
few	TRBD2	TRBV20-1	TRBJ2-1	CSALLAGASNEQFF	TGCAGTGCCCTACTAGCGGGAGCTTCAAATGAGCAGTTCTTC
NA	TRBD1	TRBV24-1	TRBJ2-5	CATSGMGQGTKETQYF	TGTGCCACCAGTGGCATGGGACAGGGGACAAAAGAGACCCAGTACTTC
few	NA	TRBV7-9	TRBJ2-3	CASLVASASTDTQYF	TGTGCCAGCCTAGTGGCGTCTGCTAGCACAGATACGCAGTATTTT
many	NA	TRBV5-6	TRBJ2-7	CASSLRGTLSYEQYF	TGTGCCAGCAGCTTGAGAGGGACTCTCTCCTACGAGCAGTACTTC
NA	NA	TRBV6-5	TRBJ2-1	CASSYSLAEGNEQFF	TGTGCCAGCAGTTACTCGCTAGCTGAGGGCAATGAGCAGTTCTTC
NA	NA	TRBV19	TRBJ1-6	CASSNRGVNSPLHF	TGTGCCAGTAGTAATAGGGGTGTTAATTCACCCCTCCACTTT
few	NA	TRBV9	TRBJ1-2	CASSVGPARGDYGYTF	TGTGCCAGCAGCGTAGGCCCCGCGAGGGGCGACTATGGCTACACCTTC
few	TRBD2	TRBV12-3/TRBV12-4	TRBJ2-1	CASSLPVLTSGSADEQFF	TGTGCCAGCAGTTTACCCGTTTTGACTAGCGGGAGCGCTGATGAGCAGTTCTTC
NA	TRBD2	TRBV12-3/TRBV12-4	TRBJ2-5	CASRLAGASKETQYF	TGTGCCAGCAGACTAGCGGGAGCCTCCAAAGAGACCCAGTACTTC
few	TRBD2	TRBV11-2	TRBJ2-1	CASSFGGRTGEQFF	TGTGCCAGCAGCTTTGGCGGGAGAACGGGTGAGCAGTTCTTC
few	NA	TRBV29-1	TRBJ2-7	CSVLQGGAYEQYF	TGCAGCGTCCTCCAGGGGGGGGCCTACGAGCAGTACTTC
NA	NA	TRBV28	TRBJ1-1	CASTSPRHPGEAFF	TGTGCCAGCACCTCGCCTCGACATCCCGGGGAAGCTTTCTTT
few	NA	TRBV12-3/TRBV12-4	TRBJ2-4	CASSIGGQQNIQYF	TGTGCCAGCAGTATCGGGGGACAGCAAAACATTCAGTACTTC
few	NA	TRBV2	TRBJ1-2	CASSDWGLYGYTF	TGTGCCAGCAGTGATTGGGGGCTCTATGGCTACACCTTC
few	NA	TRBV15	TRBJ1-1	CATTSGRSNTEAFF	TGTGCCACCACTTCGGGCAGATCGAACACTGAAGCTTTCTTT
few	NA	TRBV6-6	TRBJ2-1	CTSSQPGVSYNEQFF	TGTACCAGCAGTCAGCCAGGGGTCTCCTACAATGAGCAGTTCTTC
few	NA	TRBV29-1	TRBJ1-2	CSVTNPSAIRGYTF	TGCAGCGTTACGAACCCGTCGGCAATACGCGGCTACACCTTC
once	TRBD2	TRBV5-1	TRBJ2-1	CASSSRGAGGHSYNEQFF	TGCGCCAGCAGCTCCCGGGGGGCGGGGGGCCACTCCTACAATGAGCAGTTCTTC
many	NA	TRBV5-5	TRBJ2-6	CASSFGIGAGSGANVLTF	TGTGCCAGCAGCTTCGGGATAGGGGCAGGCTCTGGGGCCAACGTCCTGACTTTC